This entry is about one T cell receptor beta chain. Its specificity is unknown. TCRdb keeps only in-frame clones here, not all; method: immunoSEQ multiplex PCR. The sample contains about 2.2 million clones, more than 85% of which appear only once. The data originate from a study of shared clonotypes between healthy human individuals. Study in general: The plates for each donor numbered three CD4 naive, three CD4 memory, two CD8 naive and one CD8 memory.

Findings of the study overall: The donor pool, a small one, limited the genetic and exposure-history diversity represented.

The naive CD8 subset, CD45RO-negative cells positively selected for CCR7, excluded terminally differentiated effector memory CD45RA+ cells. The TCR sequence derives from a man in his late teens or twenties in good health. Some clones in this sample may be carry-over from other donors' samples. Input material: naive CD8+ T cells from PBMCs.

The CDR3 region has the DNA TGTGCCAGCAGCGGACCACTAGCGCCTGATACGCAGTATTTT. As protein: CASSGPLAPDTQYF. The rearrangement joins TRBV9 to TRBJ2-3, with 7 bases lining up with TRBD2. Germline CDR1 is SGDLS and CDR2 is YYNGEE. CDR3 length: 14 residues. With V trimmed by 3 bases and J by 6 bases, 7 bases remained unmatched.